A single sample is the source of the 5 T cell receptor beta chains below, sequenced in a study of cytomegalovirus exposure and HLA in healthy donors. PCR employed 60 Vbeta and 13 Jbeta primers. Measured with immunoSEQ multiplex PCR; TCRdb has only the in-frame clones, and not every one. The table lists approximately 200,000 clones, about 82% of them singletons. The sample consisted of PBMCs. The receptors were sampled from a woman in her fifties or sixties in good health and CMV-seronegative.

J is TRBJ2-7 and V is TRBV19; 10 nucleotides line up with TRBD2. The junction had 11 bases not matched to a gene; V was cut back by 6 bases and J by 6 bases. The CDR3 covers 15 residues. Germline V CDR1 and CDR2: LNHDA, SQIVND (reference sequence). The CDR3 coding sequence is TGTGCCAGTAGCCTGAGTCCTAGCGGGAGATCCGAGCAGTACTTC. Protein: CASSLSPSGRSEQYF.

The genes are TRBV9 and TRBJ2-2; weak D call: TRBD1 (5 bases). The CDR3 contains 17 residues. With 3 bases removed from V and 8 bases from J, the gap between germline ends came to 23 bases. Germline lookup yields CDR1 SGDLS and CDR2 YYNGEE. CDR3 amino acids: CASSAPKGASSGGELFF. The CDR3 coding sequence is TGTGCCAGCAGCGCTCCCAAAGGTGCTTCATCAGGGGGGGAGCTGTTTTTT.

The chain links TRBV29-1 to TRBJ1-1; D ambiguous. V was trimmed by 4 bases and J by 4 bases, leaving 13 bases between them. The germline V gene has CDR1 SQVTM and CDR2 ANQGSEA. The CDR3 sequence is 13 residues long. Here the CDR3 DNA reads TGCAGCGTTGCGGCGGGCCGGGGCACTGAAGCTTTCTTT. It yields the protein CSVAAGRGTEAFF.

CDR3: CASSEGRQGAHEQYF. In nucleotides, the CDR3 is TGTGCCAGCAGTGAGGGGCGGCAGGGGGCCCACGAGCAGTACTTC. The chain uses TRBV6-1 and TRBJ2-7, with 8 bases lining up with TRBD1. Per the germline V gene, CDR1 is MNHNS and CDR2 is SASEGT. V lost 3 bases, J lost 5 bases, and 9 bases stayed unmatched. The CDR3 spans 15 residues.

J is TRBJ2-5 and V is TRBV28; no firm D call. The V gene's germline CDR1 is MDHEN and CDR2 SYDVKM. The CDR3 runs 11 residues. With 3 bases removed from V and 6 bases from J, the gap between germline ends came to 5 bases. The CDR3 protein is CASSLAKTQYF. The CDR3, as DNA: TGTGCCAGCAGTTTGGCCAAGACCCAGTACTTC.